The 15 T cell receptor beta chains below come from one sample, sequenced in a study of T cell clonality in common variable immunodeficiency (dated by TCRdb to the mid-2010s). Points the paper makes about the study in general: CVID TCRbeta sequences were reported to have fewer deletions and N-nucleotide insertions and to lack highly modified clones with 13 or more V deletions.

These receptors are not linked to any known antigen. The method was the immunoSEQ multiplex PCR assay. TCRdb re-hosts the immuneACCESS table, in-frame sequences only. Its copies lack some clones; in the studies checked, an unresolved V gene accounts for under half of them, and the cause for the rest is not known. The table for this sample records roughly 16,000 clones. The ten largest account for roughly 4.9% of the sample. The sample taken for sequencing was peripheral blood mononuclear cells. Receptor source: a human donor with common variable immunodeficiency.

As for this clone: The read terminates 3 residues ahead of where the CDR3 ends, so the germline J gene completes it. The chain employs TRBV6-2 or TRBV6-3 and TRBJ2-7, with a tentative D call TRBD1 (5 bases). This CDR3 contains 12 residues. V was clipped by 5 bases and J by 6 bases, with 11 bases between them. Germline V gives CDR1 MNHEY, CDR2 SVGEGT. CDR3 in amino acids: CASSPTEVEQYF. The CDR3 DNA, read in part, is TGTGCCAGCAGTCCGACAGAGGTCGAG.

Points on this clone: The CDR3 is cut off 3 residues early in the read; its end comes from the germline J gene. V and J are TRBV15 and TRBJ2-6, with D tentatively TRBD1 (5 bases). Per germline, CDR1 LNHNV and CDR2 YYDKDF (reference sequence). This CDR3 is 11 amino acids long. V lost 9 bases and J 7 bases, leaving 7 bases between the germline ends. The covered CDR3 bases are TGTGCCACACAGGTTGCCAACGTC. Its translation: CATQVANV. Given in full, the CDR3 is CATQVANVLTF.

Worth noting for this clone: The read terminates 3 residues ahead of where the CDR3 ends, so the germline J gene completes it. V usage is TRBV5-5 and J usage is TRBJ2-7; D is unresolved. The V end lost 4 bases, the J end lost 3 bases, and 5 bases lay between the germline ends. The CDR3 is 11 residues long. Germline-derived CDR1 and CDR2 are SGHKS and YYEKEE (reference sequence). The DNA read from the CDR3 is TGTGCCAGCAGCCCCAGCTACGAG. It encodes CASSPSYE. The whole CDR3 region reads CASSPSYEQYF.

About this clone itself: The read terminates 3 residues before the CDR3 end, so the remaining end is supplied by the germline J gene. The V and J genes are TRBV2 and TRBJ2-7; maybe TRBD1 (6 bases). The CDR3 consists of 12 residues. Germline V gene data show CDR1 as SNHLY and CDR2 as FYNNEI. V lost 5 bases, J lost 3 bases, and 8 bases lay in between. The CDR3 sequence is CASSLGGYEQYF. The CDR3 bases that were read are TGTGCCAGCAGTTTAGGGGGCTACGAG.

On this clone itself: Read coverage stops 3 residues before the CDR3 terminus; the germline J gene supplies the remainder. The chain has TRBV30 and TRBJ2-7, with 10 nucleotides matching TRBD1. Germline V gives CDR1 GTSNPN, CDR2 SVGIG (reference sequence). This CDR3 region has 15 residues. V dropped 4 bases and J dropped 5; count of bases not matched to a gene: 11. The sequenced CDR3 bases are TGTGCCTGGATGGGACAGGGGAACTTCGCGAACGAG. Protein sequence: CAWMGQGNFANE. The complete CDR3 reads CAWMGQGNFANEQYF.

A note on this clone: The read comes to an end 3 residues before the CDR3 does, leaving the germline J gene to fill in the end. The V call is TRBV10-3, the J call TRBJ2-5; D may be TRBD1 (6 bases). In germline, CDR1 is ENHRY, CDR2 SYGVKD. Deletions cut 4 bases from V and 2 bases from J, with 23 bases between. This CDR3 comprises 18 residues. CDR3: CAISGTPYRPQGQETQYF. The part of the CDR3 DNA that was read is TGTGCCATCAGTGGTACCCCGTACCGCCCACAGGGACAAGAGACC.

Comment on this clone: The read gets to within 3 residues of the CDR3 end, and the germline J gene fills in the rest. The chain has TRBV20-1 and TRBJ2-1, with 10 bases that match TRBD2. J lost 6 bases, V lost 4 bases, and 3 bases had no gene match. CDR1 DFQATT and CDR2 SNEGSKA come from the germline V gene (reference sequence). The CDR3 loop spans 13 amino acids. The sequenced part of the CDR3 DNA is TGCAGTGCTAACCTAGCGGGAGCCAATGAG. This sequence encodes CSANLAGANE. The CDR3 in its entirety is CSANLAGANEQFF.

Details on this clone: The DNA ends 3 residues before the CDR3 does, and the rest of the CDR3 is filled in from the germline J gene. V gene TRBV18 combines with J gene TRBJ2-5; a possible D gene is TRBD1 (5 bases). Germline CDR1 reads KGHSH; CDR2 reads LQKENI. V shed 6 bases and J shed 5 bases, with 10 bases lying between them. The CDR3 loop spans 12 amino acids. CDR3 bases read: TGTGCCAGCTCCCAACCAGGGGAGACC. Protein: CASSQPGET. The whole CDR3 region reads CASSQPGETQYF.

With regard to this clone: The DNA ends 3 residues before the CDR3 does, and the rest of the CDR3 is filled in from the germline J gene. The J gene is TRBJ1-6, the V gene TRBV7-6; TRBD1 aligns across 8 bases. This CDR3 comprises 14 residues. V shed 6 bases and J 8 bases; nucleotides not matched to a gene: 6. CDR1 and CDR2 (germline): SGHVS, FNYEAQ. CDR3 in amino acids: CASSRQGRDSPLHF. Incomplete CDR3 DNA: TGTGCCAGCAGTCGACAGGGGAGGGATTCACCC.

A note on this clone: The CDR3 end lies 3 residues beyond the end of the read and is filled in from the germline J gene. The rearrangement joins TRBV4-2 to TRBJ1-2, with D perhaps TRBD1 (5 bases). This CDR3 has 15 residues. CDR1 LGHNA and CDR2 YNFKEQ come from the germline V gene. V lost 0 bases and J 4 bases, leaving 12 bases between the germline ends. CDR3 region: CASSQDLGASYGYTF. CDR3 DNA (partial): TGTGCCAGCAGCCAAGATCTAGGGGCTAGCTATGGC.

In regard to this clone: The CDR3 is cut off 3 residues early in the read; its end comes from the germline J gene. The J gene is TRBJ1-6, the V gene TRBV20-1, with 7 bases that match TRBD1. The CDR3 totals 14 residues. V gave up 3 bases and J gave up 7 bases; unmatched junction bases: 6. The V gene's germline CDR1 is DFQATT and CDR2 SNEGSKA (reference sequence). This CDR3 reads CSARRQGNNSPLHF. The sequenced part of the CDR3 DNA is TGCAGTGCTAGGCGACAGGGTAACAATTCACCC.

Note on this clone: The read stops 3 residues short of the end of the CDR3; the missing end is completed from the germline J gene. The V gene is TRBV18, the J gene TRBJ2-3, with 11 positions matching TRBD2. The V segment lost 1 base and the J segment 6 bases; nucleotides outside the gene matches: 3. This CDR3 is built from 15 residues. CDR1 KGHSH and CDR2 LQKENI come from the germline V gene. The CDR3 is CASSPLAGGSDTQYF. The DNA read from the CDR3 is TGTGCCAGCTCACCACTAGCGGGAGGGTCTGATACG.

About this clone itself: Read data end 3 residues before the CDR3 end; the end is taken from the germline J gene. The chain employs TRBV4-2 and TRBJ2-3; 13 bases are a match to TRBD2. The germline V gene has CDR1 LGHNA and CDR2 YNFKEQ. The trim removed 4 bases at V and 0 bases at J, leaving 13 bases unmatched. The CDR3 runs to 20 residues. CDR3 in amino acids: CASSRSPGLAGVRSTDTQYF. The sequenced CDR3 bases are TGTGCCAGCAGCCGATCCCCAGGACTAGCGGGAGTTCGGAGCACAGATACG.

Turning to this clone: The read stops 3 residues short of the end of the CDR3; the missing end is completed from the germline J gene. The chain uses TRBV13 and TRBJ2-1; possibly TRBD2 for D (6 bases). The V and J ends lost 4 bases and 7 bases respectively, with 14 bases between them. Looked up from germline, CDR1 is PRHDT and CDR2 is FYEKMQ (reference sequence). The CDR3 has 14 amino acids. The CDR3 loop reads CASSSPLTSNEQFF. The sequenced CDR3 bases are TGTGCCAGCAGCTCCCCTTTGACTAGTAATGAG.

Of note for this clone: Sequencing ends 3 residues short of the CDR3 end; the germline J gene provides the rest. The chain employs TRBV19 and TRBJ2-3, with 8 positions matching TRBD2. CDR3 length: 14 residues. The V gene's germline CDR1 is LNHDA and CDR2 SQIVND (reference sequence). Germline trimming cut 3 bases from V and 4 bases from J; bases unmatched to any gene: 3. The part of the CDR3 DNA that was read is TGTGCCAGTAGTATTGGGACTAGAGCAGATACG. This gives the protein CASSIGTRADT. The entire CDR3 is CASSIGTRADTQYF.